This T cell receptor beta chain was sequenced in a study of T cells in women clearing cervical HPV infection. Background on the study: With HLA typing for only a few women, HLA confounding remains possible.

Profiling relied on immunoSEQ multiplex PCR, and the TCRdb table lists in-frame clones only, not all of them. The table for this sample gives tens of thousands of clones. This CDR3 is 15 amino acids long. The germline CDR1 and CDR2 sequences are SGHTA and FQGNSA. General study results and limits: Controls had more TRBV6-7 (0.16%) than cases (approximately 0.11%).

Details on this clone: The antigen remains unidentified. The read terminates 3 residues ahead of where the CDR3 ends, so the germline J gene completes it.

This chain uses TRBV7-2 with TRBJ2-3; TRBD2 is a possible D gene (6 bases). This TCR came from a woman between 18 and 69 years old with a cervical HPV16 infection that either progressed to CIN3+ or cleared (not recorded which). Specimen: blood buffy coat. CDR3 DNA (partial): TGTGCCAGCAGCTTAGTCGCTAGCGATTCCGAGACG. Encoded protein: CASSLVASDSET. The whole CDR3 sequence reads CASSLVASDSETQYF. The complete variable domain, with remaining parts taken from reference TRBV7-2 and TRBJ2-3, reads GAGVSQSPSNKVTEKGKDVELRCDPISGHTALYWYRQSLGQGLEFLIYFQGNSAPDKSGLPSDRFSAERTGGSVSTLTIQRTQQEDSAVYLCASSLVASDSETQYFGPGTRLTVL.